This TCR beta chain was identified during a study of blood T cell repertoires in COVID-19 (dated by TCRdb to about 2020). For context, the study as a whole: The collaborator samples originated in the United States, Italy and Spain and spanned the acute and convalescent phases of COVID-19. The material from the prospective study consisted of cDNA or gDNA derived from T cells, B-cell-depleted T cells, or PBMCs. The dataset comprised deeply sampled blood TCRbeta repertoires from subjects exposed to, actively infected with, or recovered from COVID-19. Where available, HLA class I and class II types were obtained from metadata supplied by the sample provider rather than from assay-based typing. A de-identified subject ID, COVID-19 status, age in years and sex were almost always included in the sample metadata. The repertoires were released in a freely available public database intended as a resource for research on the immune response to SARS-CoV-2. The samples were drawn from two sources: the first 160 participants of the ongoing ImmuneRACE study, and fewer than 1,500 subjects contributed by 6 global collaborators. General findings and caveats noted by the study authors: How much clinical and demographic metadata was included differed by source and by participant, and the metadata was provided uncurated.

V is pared back by 5 bases and J by 7 bases, with 12 bases lying between the germline termini. Measured from the cysteine to the phenylalanine, the CDR3 is 13 residues long. Only the CDR3 region is kept as DNA, spanning 39 bases read in frame from base 1. The germline V gene provides CDR1 SGHDN and CDR2 FVKESK. TCRbeta CDR3 regions were amplified from genomic DNA by means of the immunoSEQ Assay, a bias-controlled multiplex PCR. The authors' analysis ran thus. Within the assay, amplification of reference gene primers was used to estimate how many nucleated cells each sample contained. To quantify the absolute abundance of each unique TCRbeta CDR3 rearrangement, sequence reads were collapsed and filtered. Productive Simpson clonality was computed per sample as the square root of Simpson's diversity index over productive rearrangements. Not all clones reach the TCRdb copy of this immuneACCESS table, which keeps in-frame sequences only. Checked studies attribute under half of the gap to unresolved V genes and leave the rest unexplained. V and J calls and clone size are those listed in that table; D and trimming were worked out from the DNA. In all, the sample holds 200,000 to 250,000 clones, and 82% of those were seen once. 3% to 4% of the sample goes to the ten largest clones.

This clone has only one observation. Its antigen target is currently unknown. Base quality data are lacking; no much larger clone is found one base away. In the prospective study, participants were 18 to 89 years old, resided in about two dozen geographic areas of the United States, and were enrolled through a virtual design. In the prospective study, participants were assigned to cohorts based on the clinical history participants reported in a screening survey and a study questionnaire. Recovered participants in ImmuneRACE Cohort 3 were defined by two consecutive negative NP/OP PCR tests, clearance by a healthcare professional, or resolution of symptoms. In the prospective study, whole blood, serum and a nasopharyngeal or oropharyngeal swab were collected from each participant by mobile phlebotomists. Participants in the prospective study had the option to provide additional blood draws and questionnaires over a 2-month period. Blood samples from the prospective study were shipped frozen or at room temperature prior to DNA extraction.

The TCR comes from a woman aged 60-75 years who had recovered from COVID-19. Recombination connected TRBV14 to TRBJ2-1; possibly the D gene is TRBD1, per 5 matching bases. The sample taken for sequencing was PBMCs or T cells enriched from blood (not recorded which). In nucleotides, the sequence is TGTGCCAGCAGCTTATTCCAGGGAAATGAGCAGTTCTTC. Protein translation: CASSLFQGNEQFF.